This T cell receptor beta chain was profiled in a study of follicular helper T cells after annual influenza vaccination. Study background: Blood was drawn on days 0, 7 and 28 after vaccination. For some subjects, blood spans the 2013-2014, 2014-2015 and 2015-2016 annual vaccinations.

Study-level points and caveats: ICOS+CD38+ cTfh clonality change tracked circulating plasmablast frequency change.

This clone was observed once. The target antigen is unknown. One end of the junction is discordant with germline, which a read error may explain. Time point defined: 2014-2015 season, 7 days after vaccination. Per time point, roughly 35-100 mL of blood was sampled. Here immunoSEQ multiplex PCR was the method, and the copy in TCRdb shows in-frame clones only, minus some. Found here are nearly 15,000 clones, around 85% of them singletons; the top ten hold 1.3%. The CDR3 sequence is 15 residues long. Germline V gene lookup returns CDR1 ENHRY and CDR2 SYGVKD. The chain combines TRBV10-3 with TRBJ2-2, with D possibly matching TRBD2 (6 bases). Sequences were derived from CXCR5+ CD38- circulating T follicular helper cells from blood, sampled 7 days after influenza vaccination. Documented subset: circulating Tfh, non-naive CD4+CXCR5+PD-1+ (ICOS+CD38+ or ICOS-CD38-). The receptor's source is an adult who received the influenza vaccine. The CDR3: CAISETGTNTGGLFF. In DNA form, the CDR3 reads TGTGCCATCAGTGAAACAGGAACGAACACCGGGGGGCTGTTTTTT.